The next 27 T cell receptor beta chains were all read from a single sample in a study of T-cell memory formation after mild COVID-19. TCRdb passed the 5' RACE reads through MiXCR, listing each CDR3 protein once. This repertoire shows roughly 610,000 distinct CDR3 sequences, roughly 17% found once; its top ten account for just over 8%. Sequencing was performed on PBMCs or a T cell subset sorted from them (not recorded which). Every receptor here comes from an adult woman who had mild COVID-19 (a few samples of this study predate the infection). Cell type and time point are not known.

This rearrangement joins TRBV7-8 to TRBJ2-1; D is perhaps TRBD1 (6 bases). Germline CDR1 SGHVS, CDR2 FQNEAQ. The CDR3 loop spans 16 amino acids. The V end was cut by 0 bases, the J end by 1 base, with 10 bases between. CDR3 nucleotides: TGTGCCAGCAGCTTAGCCACAGGGCCTTCCTACAATGAGCAGTTCTTC. Its protein product is CASSLATGPSYNEQFF.

This clonotype was seen a few times. J is TRBJ1-5 and V is TRBV7-2; D is possibly TRBD1 (5 bases). Trimming shortened V by 5 bases and J by 2 bases, and 13 bases separated the two germline ends. Germline V gene sequence: CDR1 SGHTA, CDR2 FQGNSA. The CDR3 spans 15 residues. CDR3 DNA sequence: TGTGCCAGCAGCCTTGAGGCCAGGGGCAATCAGCCCCAGCATTTT. Its translation is CASSLEARGNQPQHF.

The chain has TRBV30 and TRBJ2-3, with a tentative D call TRBD2 (7 bases). CDR1 and CDR2 (germline): GTSNPN, SVGIG (reference sequence). Between the trimmed V and J ends, which lost 3 bases and 3 bases, there was a span of 16 bases. The CDR3 is 15 residues long. The DNA for the CDR3 is TGTGCCTGGAGCTCTGGGGGGGGCCTGACAGATACGCAGTATTTT. Protein sequence: CAWSSGGGLTDTQYF.

This clonotype showed up many times. This chain uses TRBV12-3 or TRBV12-4 with TRBJ2-2; either TRBD1 or TRBD2 may fit D (5 bases each). The CDR3 is 16 residues long. The V end lost 7 bases, the J end lost 4 bases, and 19 bases lay between the germline ends. In DNA form, the CDR3 reads TGTGCCAGCACCACCGCCCGGGACCGAATCACCGGGGAGCTGTTTTTT. Translating gives CASTTARDRITGELFF.

The sample holds many counts of this clonotype. V gene TRBV7-2 combines with J gene TRBJ2-7; D may be TRBD1 (6 bases). CDR1 and CDR2 (germline): SGHTA, FQGNSA. V lost 5 bases and J 3 bases, leaving 14 bases between the germline ends. There are 14 residues in the CDR3. Here the CDR3 DNA reads TGTGCCAGCAGCCTCCAGGGGAGAGGCTACGAGCAGTACTTC. It is translated as CASSLQGRGYEQYF.

The rearrangement links TRBV21-1 to TRBJ1-1; the table's D call, TRBD1, has no DNA check behind it. TRBV21-1 is a pseudogene segment. The CDR3 sequence is 16 residues long. The CDR3 is CASSQTTGDENTEAFF. DNA for the CDR3: TGTGCCAGCTCCCAAACCACAGGAGACGAGAACACTGAAGCTTTCTTT.

The chain recombines TRBV5-4 with TRBJ2-3; possibly TRBD1 for D (6 bases). V dropped 7 bases and J dropped 1 base, with 13 bases sitting between them. The CDR3 is 14 amino acids. Germline-derived CDR1 and CDR2 are SGHNT and YYREEE (reference sequence). The CDR3: CASRRGLGTDTQYF. The CDR3, as DNA: TGTGCCAGCCGCAGGGGTTTAGGCACAGATACGCAGTATTTT.

The chain uses TRBV20-1 and TRBJ2-7, with D possibly TRBD1 on 5 matching bases. Trimming removed 7 bases from V and 3 bases from J, with 13 bases in between. CDR1 and CDR2 from the germline V gene are DFQATT and SNEGSKA (reference sequence). The CDR3 totals 12 residues. For the CDR3, the DNA is TGCAGTGTTCCGAGGCAGGGCTACGAGCAGTACTTC. It is translated as CSVPRQGYEQYF.

Only a few counts were recorded for this clonotype. The V call is TRBV29-1, the J call TRBJ1-2; D remains ambiguous. From germline, CDR1 is SQVTM and CDR2 ANQGSEA. V was trimmed by 4 bases and J by 6 bases, leaving 9 bases between them. The CDR3 is made up of 11 amino acids. The CDR3 here is CSVGEPHGYTF. The CDR3 DNA reads TGCAGCGTTGGGGAGCCACATGGCTACACCTTC.

V usage is TRBV3-1 and J usage is TRBJ1-2; 12 bases line up with TRBD1. Germline CDR1 and CDR2: LGHDT and YNNKEL (reference sequence). V shed 3 bases, J shed 4 bases, and the junction held 6 bases outside the gene matches. There are 16 residues in the CDR3. The DNA of the CDR3 is TGTGCCAGCAGCCAGCCGGGACAGGGGGCAGTCTATGGCTACACCTTC. Amino acids: CASSQPGQGAVYGYTF.

The rearrangement joins TRBV12-3 or TRBV12-4 to TRBJ2-7, with D possibly matching TRBD2 (5 bases). The V end was cut by 4 bases, the J end by 3 bases, with 13 bases between. The CDR3 contains 14 residues. The CDR3 DNA follows: TGTGCCAGCAGTTCCCACGGACTCGTCTACGAGCAGTACTTC. Residues: CASSSHGLVYEQYF.

This clonotype was counted many times. The chain links TRBV7-4 to TRBJ2-7, with D tentatively TRBD2 (6 bases). V was cut by 5 bases and J by 0 bases, with 20 bases left in between. From germline, CDR1 is SGHVT and CDR2 SQSDAQ. The CDR3 sequence is 17 residues long. The CDR3 protein is CASSLSRGAGTSYEQYF. CDR3 DNA: TGTGCCAGCAGCCTAAGCCGCGGGGCGGGGACCTCCTACGAGCAGTACTTC.

The chain has TRBV6-6 and TRBJ1-6; the match to TRBD1 covers 9 bases. The CDR3 spans 14 residues. The germline gives CDR1 MNHNY, CDR2 SVGAGI (reference sequence). V was clipped by 6 bases and J by 9 bases; unmatched bases: 6. The CDR3 DNA is TGTGCCAGCAGACCCACAGGGGGCGGTTCACCCCTCCACTTT. It yields the protein CASRPTGGGSPLHF.

The chain combines TRBV6-7 with TRBJ1-2; TRBD1 agrees at 7 bases. TRBV6-7 is reported as an ORF; its role is uncertain. The CDR3 length is 15 residues. Trimming cost V 5 bases and J 4 bases; bases outside gene matches: 10. The CDR3 coding sequence is TGTGCCAGCAGTACGGACAGGAGGGGTTCCTATGGCTACACCTTC. Translated: CASSTDRRGSYGYTF.

This clonotype was detected a few times. This chain's CDR3 is CASSLVGNSPLHF. The CDR3 DNA is TGTGCCAGCAGCTTAGTAGGCAATTCACCCCTCCACTTT. This chain connects TRBV7-9 to TRBJ1-6; D gene unclear. CDR1 SEHNR and CDR2 FQNEAQ come from the germline V gene (reference sequence). This CDR3 is built from 13 residues. Trimming shortened V by 1 base and J by 7 bases, and 5 bases separated the two germline ends.

The V and J genes are TRBV12-3 or TRBV12-4 and TRBJ1-3, with 7 bases matching TRBD1. The J segment lost 0 bases and the V segment lost 6 bases, leaving 17 bases of the junction unmatched. The CDR3 length is 19 residues. The CDR3 nucleotides read TGTGCCAGCAGATCCACTCCCGGGACAGAAGGGAACTCTGGAAACACCATATATTTT. Residues: CASRSTPGTEGNSGNTIYF.

The chain is built from TRBV12-3 or TRBV12-4 and TRBJ2-1; D not certain. V dropped 3 bases and J dropped 10 bases, with 7 bases sitting between them. The length of the CDR3 is 11 residues. The CDR3 is CASSFAGEQFF. The CDR3 DNA sequence: TGTGCCAGCAGTTTTGCCGGGGAGCAGTTCTTC.

The V call is TRBV10-3, the J call TRBJ2-1; 8 bases agree with TRBD2. Germline values: CDR1 ENHRY, CDR2 SYGVKD. The length of the CDR3 is 14 residues. Unmatched junction bases numbered 10, after V lost 8 bases and J lost 7 bases. The CDR3 reads CAIGGVTSENEQFF. The DNA for the CDR3 is TGTGCCATCGGCGGGGTGACTAGCGAGAATGAGCAGTTCTTC.

The chain links TRBV4-1 to TRBJ2-3; D gene ambiguous. CDR3 length equals 15 residues. CDR1 MGHRA and CDR2 YSYEKL come from the germline V gene. V lost 1 base to trimming and J lost 7 bases, with 15 bases between them. The CDR3, as DNA: TGCGCCAGCAGCCAAGTCTCCGAGACAAAATATACGCAGTATTTT. It codes for CASSQVSETKYTQYF.

This chain uses TRBV5-5 with TRBJ1-1; D may be TRBD1 (5 bases). With 3 bases removed from V and 5 bases from J, the gap between germline ends came to 14 bases. This CDR3 contains 14 residues. Germline V gene lookup returns CDR1 SGHKS and CDR2 YYEKEE (reference sequence). CDR3 region: CASSSPTGRTEAFF. In DNA form, the CDR3 reads TGTGCCAGCAGCTCCCCGACGGGACGTACTGAAGCTTTCTTT.

CDR3 sequence reads: CASSQDDRGYGYTF. DNA of the CDR3: TGTGCCAGCAGCCAAGATGACAGGGGCTATGGCTACACCTTC. This chain links TRBV4-2 with TRBJ1-2; 8 bases match TRBD1. V was clipped by 0 bases and J by 4 bases; unmatched bases: 1. In germline, CDR1 is LGHNA, CDR2 YNFKEQ. The CDR3 spans 14 residues.

At least ten counts were recorded for this clonotype. V is TRBV20-1 and J is TRBJ2-1; weak D call: TRBD2 (6 bases). The CDR3 totals 14 residues. Germline assignment: CDR1 DFQATT and CDR2 SNEGSKA (reference sequence). Between the trimmed V and J ends, which lost 3 bases and 5 bases, there was a span of 14 bases. Here the CDR3 reads CSARTAGNNNEQFF. CDR3 nucleotides: TGCAGTGCTAGGACGGCGGGGAATAACAATGAGCAGTTCTTC.

This clonotype was seen only a few times. The J gene is TRBJ2-5, the V gene TRBV7-9; 9 bases are shared with TRBD2. Losses at the gene ends were 4 bases for V and 4 bases for J; bases not matched to a gene: 4. From germline, CDR1 is SEHNR and CDR2 FQNEAQ (reference sequence). This CDR3 is 14 amino acids long. In nucleotides, the CDR3 is TGTGCCAGCAGCTCGCGGACTAGCGTAGAGACCCAGTACTTC. Protein: CASSSRTSVETQYF.

The gene calls are TRBV6-2 or TRBV6-3 and TRBJ1-2; TRBD1 might be the D (6 bases). From germline, CDR1 is MNHEY and CDR2 SVGEGT. Trimming took off 6 bases at V and 8 bases at J, with 22 bases between the two ends. The length of the CDR3 is 15 residues. The CDR3: CASSLGGGLRTGYTF. The CDR3 coding sequence is TGTGCCAGCAGCCTTGGGGGGGGCCTGAGGACAGGCTACACCTTC.

This clonotype was seen many times. The gene calls are TRBV18 and TRBJ2-7, with D perhaps matching TRBD1 (5 bases). The germline gives CDR1 KGHSH, CDR2 LQKENI. This CDR3 has 13 residues. V dropped 3 bases and J dropped 1 base, with 7 bases sitting between them. CDR3 in DNA: TGTGCCAGCTCACCGACAGCTTCCTACGAGCAGTACTTC. Encoded protein: CASSPTASYEQYF.

This rearrangement joins TRBV12-3 or TRBV12-4 to TRBJ2-1; 7 bases line up with TRBD1. Germline trimming cut 5 bases from V and 8 bases from J; bases unmatched to any gene: 6. The CDR3 totals 13 residues. This chain's CDR3 is CASSLYDRDEQFF. The CDR3 nucleotides read TGTGCCAGCAGTCTCTACGACAGGGATGAGCAGTTCTTC.

V usage is TRBV7-3 and J usage is TRBJ1-1; D is unclear. Germline V gene sequence: CDR1 SGHTA, CDR2 FQGTGA. The CDR3 has 16 residues. V was trimmed by 0 bases and J by 1 base, leaving 12 bases between them. CDR3 residues: CASSLTGDRPNTEAFF. CDR3 bases: TGTGCCAGCAGCTTAACGGGAGACCGTCCGAACACTGAAGCTTTCTTT.